This T cell receptor beta chain came from a study of CD4+ T cells in melanoma. Study-wide results and caveats: A reported correlation linked neoantigen-specific CD4+ T cells to CD8+, macrophage and B cell function. Neoantigen-specific CD4+ T cells in melanoma reportedly had diverse differentiation states.

Only in-frame clones appear in the TCRdb table, and some are missing; sequencing was by immunoSEQ multiplex PCR. The data hold approximately 250 clones, with about three fifths observed a single time. The CDR3 runs to 11 residues. V lost 0 bases and J 9 bases, leaving 6 bases between the germline ends. Germline loops: CDR1 SGHDT, CDR2 YYEEEE. With regard to this clone: Its cognate antigen is unknown.

V gene TRBV5-6 combines with J gene TRBJ1-1; D gene uncertain. The origin of this receptor is a human donor with melanoma. The CDR3 DNA sequence: TGTGCCAGCAGCTTGGGAACAAAAGCTTTCTTT. This sequence encodes CASSLGTKAFF.